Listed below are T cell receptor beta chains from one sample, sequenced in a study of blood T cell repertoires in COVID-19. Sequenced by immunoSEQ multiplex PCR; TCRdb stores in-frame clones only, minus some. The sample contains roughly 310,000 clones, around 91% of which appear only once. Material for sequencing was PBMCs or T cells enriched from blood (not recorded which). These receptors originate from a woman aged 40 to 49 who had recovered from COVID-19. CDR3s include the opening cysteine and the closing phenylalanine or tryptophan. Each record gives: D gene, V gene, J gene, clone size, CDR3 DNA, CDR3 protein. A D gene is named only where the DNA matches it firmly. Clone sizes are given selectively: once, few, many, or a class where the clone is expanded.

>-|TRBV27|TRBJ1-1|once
TGTGCCAGCAAACCTGGGAGGGTGTTAGCGAACACTGAAGCTTTCTTT
CASKPGRVLANTEAFF
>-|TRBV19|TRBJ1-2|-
TGTGCCAGTAGTAACCGGAACCTAGCGATAAACTATGGCTACACCTTC
CASSNRNLAINYGYTF
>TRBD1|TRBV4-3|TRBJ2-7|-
TGCGCCAGCAGTTGGGTACAGGGGGGAGACGAGCAGTACTTC
CASSWVQGGDEQYF
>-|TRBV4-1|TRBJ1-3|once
TGCGCCAGCAGCCAAGACGGGTTCTCTGGAAACACCATATATTTT
CASSQDGFSGNTIYF
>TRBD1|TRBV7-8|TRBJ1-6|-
TGTGCCAGCGCACTAGGGGGCCGAGAGACACCCCTCCACTTT
CASALGGRETPLHF
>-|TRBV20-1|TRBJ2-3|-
TGCAGTGCTAGTTTTATGGGGGGGGCGGGAGATACGCAGTATTTT
CSASFMGGAGDTQYF
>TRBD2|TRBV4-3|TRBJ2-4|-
TGCGCCAGCAGCCAAGAACTAGCGGGGGCCTCCTTAGCCAAAAACATTCAGTACTTC
CASSQELAGASLAKNIQYF
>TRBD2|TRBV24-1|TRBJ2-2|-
TGTGCCACCAGTGATTTGAGACTAGCGGGGTCCGGGGAGCTGTTTTTT
CATSDLRLAGSGELFF
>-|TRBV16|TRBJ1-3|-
TGTGCCAGCAGCCAATCAAGGGGCAGCCTGAACACCATATATTTT
CASSQSRGSLNTIYF
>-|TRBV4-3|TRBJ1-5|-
TGCGCCAGCAGCCAACGGGGTGGGAGCAATCAGCCCCAGCATTTT
CASSQRGGSNQPQHF
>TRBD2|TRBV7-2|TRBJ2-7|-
TGTGCCAGCAGCTTAGTCGGACTAGCGGTATACGAGCAGTACTTC
CASSLVGLAVYEQYF
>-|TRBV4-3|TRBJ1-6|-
TGCGCCAGCAGCCAAGAATGGGGGGGAAATTCACCCCTCCACTTT
CASSQEWGGNSPLHF
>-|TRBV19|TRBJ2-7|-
TGTGCCAGTAGTATAGTGGGGGACACCACAACCTACGAGCAGTACTTC
CASSIVGDTTTYEQYF